This T cell receptor beta chain was identified during a study of blood T cell repertoires in COVID-19. Losses at the gene ends were 6 bases for V and 8 bases for J; bases not matched to a gene: 7. The germline CDR1 and CDR2 sequences are LNHDA and SQIVND (reference sequence). This CDR3 is built from 14 residues. This clone is a singleton in its sample. Measured with immunoSEQ multiplex PCR; TCRdb has only the in-frame clones, and not every one. The sample comprises about 150,000 clones, roughly 84% of which are singletons, and roughly 8.3% rests with the top ten. The rearrangement uses TRBV19 and TRBJ1-4; 9 nucleotides agree with TRBD1. The sequence was obtained from a woman aged 55-69 years with COVID-19, enrolled during active disease. Sequencing was carried out using peripheral blood. CDR3 DNA sequence: TGTGCCAGTAGCCCGGGACAGGGCAGGGAAAAACTGTTTTTT. It codes for CASSPGQGREKLFF.